These 20 T cell receptor beta chains came from one sample sequenced in a study of blood T cell repertoires in COVID-19. Profiling relied on immunoSEQ multiplex PCR, and the TCRdb table lists in-frame clones only, not all of them. Of about 260,000 clones listed, 88% are singletons. The specimen sequenced was peripheral blood. The origin of the receptors is a man aged 55 to 70 who had recovered from COVID-19.

The rearrangement joins TRBV3-1 (or the pseudogene TRBV3-2) to TRBJ1-5, with D perhaps TRBD1 (5 bases). Germline V lookup: CDR1 LGHDT, CDR2 YNNKEL (reference sequence). V lost 0 bases to trimming and J lost 2 bases, with 20 bases between them. The CDR3 totals 19 residues. The CDR3 DNA is TGTGCCAGCAGCCAAGATACGGTCTTCTTGGGCAGGGGCAATCAGCCCCAGCATTTT. Residues: CASSQDTVFLGRGNQPQHF.

This sequence joins TRBV18 and TRBJ1-2; possible D gene TRBD1, 5 bases. Between the trimmed V and J ends, which lost 6 bases and 13 bases, there was a span of 18 bases. Germline V gives CDR1 KGHSH, CDR2 LQKENI. CDR3 length: 12 amino acids. The CDR3 coding sequence is TGTGCCAGCTCGGGGGACTCATCCGCCTCCACCTTC. Amino acids: CASSGDSSASTF.

The CDR3 spells CASSEIQGNSPLHF. CDR3 coding DNA: TGTGCCAGCAGCGAAATCCAGGGGAATTCACCCCTCCACTTT. The J gene is TRBJ1-6, the V gene TRBV5-4; tentative D call: TRBD1 (6 bases). Germline CDR1 reads SGHNT; CDR2 reads YYREEE (reference sequence). CDR3 length: 14 residues. Trimming removed 4 bases at V and 7 bases at J, with 12 bases between.

In its sample, this clone was seen a few times. The gene calls are TRBV3-1 (or the pseudogene TRBV3-2) and TRBJ1-1; D is uncertain. V was trimmed by 1 base and J by 6 bases, leaving 9 bases between them. This CDR3 is 13 amino acids long. CDR1 LGHDT and CDR2 YNNKEL come from the germline V gene (reference sequence). The CDR3: CASSQGSRPEAFF. The CDR3 DNA reads TGTGCCAGCAGCCAAGGGAGTAGGCCTGAAGCTTTCTTT.

The chain carries TRBV18 and TRBJ2-7; maybe TRBD1 (5 bases). The CDR3 runs 17 residues. Trimming removed 1 base from V and 3 bases from J, with 19 bases in between. CDR1 is KGHSH and CDR2 is LQKENI in the germline V gene. The CDR3 nucleotides are TGTGCCAGCTCACCACAAAACCTACCAACAGGATTCTACGAGCAGTACTTC. Protein sequence: CASSPQNLPTGFYEQYF. The full variable domain, in which reference TRBV18 and TRBJ2-7 provide the parts outside the CDR3, is NAGVMQNPRHLVRRRGQEARLRCSPMKGHSHVYWYRQLPEEGLKFMVYLQKENIIDESGMPKERFSAEFPKEGPSILRIQQVVRGDSAAYFCASSPQNLPTGFYEQYFGPGTRLTVT.

The rearrangement links TRBV4-1 to TRBJ2-5; 9 nucleotides line up with TRBD1. The CDR3 contains 14 residues. Per germline, CDR1 MGHRA and CDR2 YSYEKL. V shed 1 base and J 6 bases; nucleotides not matched to a gene: 3. The CDR3 DNA follows: TGCGCCAGCAGCCAAGTGACAGGGGGAAAGACCCAGTACTTC. It translates to CASSQVTGGKTQYF.

This sequence joins TRBV19 and TRBJ2-5, with D possibly TRBD1 on 6 matching bases. Per germline, CDR1 LNHDA and CDR2 SQIVND (reference sequence). Deletions cut 3 bases from V and 5 bases from J, with 10 bases between. The CDR3 consists of 13 residues. The CDR3 DNA sequence: TGTGCCAGTAGTATGCAGGGGTGGGAGACCCAGTACTTC. Its translation: CASSMQGWETQYF.

The chain recombines TRBV6-5 with TRBJ2-7; 7 bases match TRBD1. Per the germline V gene, CDR1 is MNHEY and CDR2 is SVGAGI. The CDR3 sequence is 14 residues long. V was pared by 7 bases and J by 3 bases, with 9 bases of the junction left unmatched. The chain's CDR3 is CASKPADRLYEQYF. The CDR3 coding sequence is TGTGCCAGCAAACCGGCGGACAGGCTCTACGAGCAGTACTTC.

Regarding this clone: This same CDR3 is encoded by further DNA sequences in the sample. The V call is TRBV18, the J call TRBJ2-5, with no clear D. The ends were cut back, 2 bases at V and 3 bases at J, with 7 bases in the middle. Germline V lookup: CDR1 KGHSH, CDR2 LQKENI. The CDR3 totals 13 residues. CDR3 sequence (DNA): TGTGCCAGCTCACCAGGGCTTAAAGAGACCCAGTACTTC. Protein: CASSPGLKETQYF.

V and J are TRBV19 and TRBJ1-4; D not certain. The CDR3 extends over 13 amino acids. CDR1 is LNHDA and CDR2 is SQIVND in the germline V gene (reference sequence). Trimming removed 3 bases at V and 4 bases at J, with 6 bases between. Written as DNA, the CDR3 is TGTGCCAGTAGTATTCGGGGTAATGAAAAACTGTTTTTT. Its translation is CASSIRGNEKLFF.

The V gene is TRBV27, the J gene TRBJ1-2; 7 positions agree with TRBD1. Germline assignment: CDR1 MNHEY and CDR2 SMNVEV (reference sequence). The CDR3 has 15 residues. V was pared by 5 bases and J by 0 bases, with 6 bases of the junction left unmatched. CDR3 sequence (DNA): TGTGCCAGCAGTATGCTCAGGGGGGCTAACTATGGCTACACCTTC. It codes for CASSMLRGANYGYTF.

The chain joins TRBV18 to TRBJ1-2; D not resolved. The CDR3 spans 14 residues. Germline V gene sequence: CDR1 KGHSH, CDR2 LQKENI. Trimming stripped 3 bases from V and 9 bases from J, with 17 bases between. Here the CDR3 DNA reads TGTGCCAGCTCACCTGGGCAGCCAAACCCCAGCTACACCTTC. This encodes CASSPGQPNPSYTF. The complete variable domain, with remaining parts taken from reference TRBV18 and TRBJ1-2, reads NAGVMQNPRHLVRRRGQEARLRCSPMKGHSHVYWYRQLPEEGLKFMVYLQKENIIDESGMPKERFSAEFPKEGPSILRIQQVVRGDSAAYFCASSPGQPNPSYTFGSGTRLTVV.

In its sample, this clone was seen once. The chain links TRBV7-2 to TRBJ1-2; no clear D gene. CDR3 length equals 13 residues. Trimming pared 5 bases from V and 7 bases from J, leaving 14 bases between. The germline CDR1 and CDR2 sequences are SGHTA and FQGNSA. CDR3 protein: CASSLFGERGYTF. CDR3 in DNA: TGTGCCAGCAGCCTCTTCGGGGAGCGTGGCTACACCTTC.

This chain links TRBV7-6 with TRBJ2-7; TRBD2 matches at 8 bases. With V trimmed by 2 bases and J by 2 bases, 8 bases remained unmatched. The CDR3 sequence is 16 residues long. Germline loops: CDR1 SGHVS, CDR2 FNYEAQ. CDR3 bases: TGTGCCAGCAGCTTATTTACCGGGACTAGTCCCTACGAGCAGTACTTC. This translates into CASSLFTGTSPYEQYF.

The V and J genes are TRBV7-3 and TRBJ2-3; 11 positions match TRBD2. After removal of 7 bases from V and 5 bases from J, the junction contained 2 bases not matched to a gene. CDR3 length: 13 residues. Germline V lookup: CDR1 SGHTA, CDR2 FQGTGA. Here the CDR3 reads CASTGTSGDTQYF. The CDR3, as DNA: TGTGCCAGCACCGGGACTAGCGGAGATACGCAGTATTTT.

The chain couples TRBV5-6 to TRBJ2-3; D might be TRBD2 (5 bases). CDR3 length: 15 residues. From germline, CDR1 is SGHDT and CDR2 YYEEEE. The ends were cut back, 4 bases at V and 2 bases at J, with 14 bases in the middle. Here the CDR3 DNA reads TGTGCCAGCAGCCCCGGGGAGCTGCACACAGATACGCAGTATTTT. It codes for CASSPGELHTDTQYF.

The rearrangement links TRBV18 to TRBJ2-5; 9 bases are shared with TRBD1. This CDR3 comprises 15 residues. Germline V gene data show CDR1 as KGHSH and CDR2 as LQKENI. V trimming: 2 bases; J trimming: 3 bases; junction bases outside the gene matches: 4. The CDR3 region is CASSPNTGGKETQYF. CDR3 sequence (DNA): TGTGCCAGCTCACCAAACACAGGGGGCAAAGAGACCCAGTACTTC.

This clone showed up just a few times. The chain couples TRBV7-6 to TRBJ1-1; weak D call: TRBD1 (5 bases). Germline-derived CDR1 and CDR2 are SGHVS and FNYEAQ. The CDR3 is 16 amino acids. Trimming pared 4 bases from V and 1 base from J, leaving 16 bases between. CDR3 nucleotide sequence: TGTGCCAGCAGCTCCTCCGGATGGGGGGGGAACACTGAAGCTTTCTTT. As protein: CASSSSGWGGNTEAFF.

The chain carries TRBV5-3 and TRBJ2-1; D unclear. TRBV5-3 is known as an ORF, though its function is uncertain. The CDR3 runs to 11 residues. Trimming cost V 7 bases and J 5 bases, with 7 bases left between them. CDR3 amino acids: CARDQNNEQFF. The CDR3 coding sequence is TGTGCCAGAGATCAGAACAATGAGCAGTTCTTC.

V usage is TRBV2 and J usage is TRBJ2-5; TRBD1 matches 9 bases. The V segment lost 6 bases and the J segment 2 bases; nucleotides outside the gene matches: 4. CDR1 and CDR2 (germline): SNHLY, FYNNEI. This CDR3 has 14 residues. The CDR3 here is CASRVQGAQETQYF. CDR3 coding DNA: TGTGCCAGCAGGGTACAGGGGGCGCAAGAGACCCAGTACTTC.